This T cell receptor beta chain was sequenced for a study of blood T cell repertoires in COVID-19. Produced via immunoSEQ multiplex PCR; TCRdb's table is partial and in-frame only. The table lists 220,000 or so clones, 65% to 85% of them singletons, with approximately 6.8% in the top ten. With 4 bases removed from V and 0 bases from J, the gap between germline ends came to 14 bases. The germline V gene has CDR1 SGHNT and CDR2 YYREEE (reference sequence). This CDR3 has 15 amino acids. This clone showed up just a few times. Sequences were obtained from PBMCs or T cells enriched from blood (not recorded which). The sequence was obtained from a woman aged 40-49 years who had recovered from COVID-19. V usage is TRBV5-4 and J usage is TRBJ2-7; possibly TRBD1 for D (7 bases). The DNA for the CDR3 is TGTGCCAGCAGCCACGCGGGACAGAGCTCCTACGAGCAGTACGTC. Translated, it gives CASSHAGQSSYEQYV.